One and the same sample provided the 25 T cell receptor beta chains below, sequenced in a study of cytomegalovirus exposure and HLA in healthy donors. It was with 60 Vbeta and 13 Jbeta primers that the PCR ran. The assay was immunoSEQ multiplex PCR, and TCRdb's table has in-frame clones only and misses some. The data show 150,000 to 200,000 clones, 81% seen once. Sequenced input: PBMCs. These receptors all stem from a man between 18 and 29 years old in good health and CMV-seronegative.

This clone is a singleton in its sample. The chain uses TRBV28 and TRBJ2-1; tentative D call: TRBD1 (6 bases). Per germline, CDR1 MDHEN and CDR2 SYDVKM. Trimming pared 7 bases from V and 6 bases from J, leaving 13 bases between. The CDR3 runs 13 residues. This CDR3 reads CASTIGQFNEQFF. Written as DNA, the CDR3 is TGTGCCAGCACCATCGGACAGTTCAATGAGCAGTTCTTC.

The chain employs TRBV29-1 and TRBJ2-7; 14 bases match TRBD2. The J segment lost 6 bases and the V segment lost 4 bases, leaving 5 bases of the junction unmatched. CDR3 size: 14 residues. Germline V CDR1 and CDR2: SQVTM, ANQGSEA. CDR3 in amino acids: CSVGGLAGVGEQYF. As DNA, the CDR3 is TGCAGCGTTGGGGGACTAGCGGGAGTCGGCGAGCAGTACTTC.

The gene calls are TRBV19 and TRBJ2-1, with 7 bases identical to TRBD1. The CDR3 consists of 15 residues. Germline values: CDR1 LNHDA, CDR2 SQIVND (reference sequence). V trimming: 9 bases; J trimming: 3 bases; junction bases outside the gene matches: 11. The CDR3 protein is CASNRGTGDYNEQFF. The CDR3 DNA reads TGTGCCAGCAATAGGGGAACAGGGGACTACAATGAGCAGTTCTTC.

The chain carries TRBV15 and TRBJ2-7; 8 nucleotides align to TRBD2. The CDR3 is made up of 16 amino acids. V dropped 3 bases and J dropped 5; count of bases not matched to a gene: 12. The germline V gene encodes CDR1 LNHNV and CDR2 YYDKDF (reference sequence). The CDR3 DNA is TGTGCCACCAGCAGCTTCTCCGGGAGGGTATCCCACGAGCAGTACTTC. It translates to CATSSFSGRVSHEQYF.

The chain couples TRBV5-4 to TRBJ2-2; no clear D. Germline CDR1 is SGHNT and CDR2 is YYREEE (reference sequence). The CDR3 loop spans 14 amino acids. The ends were cut back, 1 base at V and 4 bases at J, with 8 bases in the middle. The CDR3 reads CASSLRGFTGELFF. The CDR3 nucleotides read TGTGCCAGCAGCTTGCGCGGATTCACCGGGGAGCTGTTTTTT. Together with reference TRBV5-4 and TRBJ2-2, the CDR3 gives the full variable domain: ETGVTQSPTHLIKTRGQQVTLRCSSQSGHNTVSWYQQALGQGPQFIFQYYREEENGRGNFPPRFSGLQFPNYSSELNVNALELDDSALYLCASSLRGFTGELFFGEGSRLTVL.

This sequence joins TRBV10-3 and TRBJ1-2; 7 bases agree with TRBD1. The trim removed 6 bases at V and 0 bases at J, leaving 4 bases unmatched. CDR1 ENHRY and CDR2 SYGVKD come from the germline V gene. This CDR3 is 14 amino acids long. The CDR3 spells CAISRDSTNYGYTF. The DNA of the CDR3 is TGTGCCATCAGCCGGGACAGCACTAACTATGGCTACACCTTC.

Points on this clone: Other DNA sequences from this sample encode an identical CDR3 as well. The chain employs TRBV7-2 and TRBJ2-7, with 12 bases fitting TRBD2. Germline V gene sequence: CDR1 SGHTA, CDR2 FQGNSA. The CDR3 covers 15 residues. J gave up 6 bases and V 1 base, and 4 bases lay outside the gene matches. In nucleotides, the CDR3 is TGTGCCAGCAGCTTAGAACTAGCGGGAGGCGGCGAGCAGTACTTC. The encoded protein is CASSLELAGGGEQYF.

This rearrangement joins TRBV25-1 to TRBJ1-3; 9 bases align to TRBD1. CDR1 is MGHDK and CDR2 is SYGVNS in the germline V gene. The length of the CDR3 is 14 residues. Losses at the gene ends were 3 bases for V and 4 bases for J; bases not matched to a gene: 1. DNA for the CDR3: TGTGCCAGCAGTGACGGGACAGGGGGAAACACCATATATTTT. It yields the protein CASSDGTGGNTIYF.

A word on this clone: Other DNA sequences of this sample code for an identical CDR3. This rearrangement joins TRBV7-8 to TRBJ1-5, with D uncertain. This CDR3 contains 16 residues. Germline CDR1 reads SGHVS; CDR2 reads FQNEAQ. The V end lost 1 base, the J end lost 2 bases, and 12 bases lay between the germline ends. CDR3 in DNA: TGTGCCAGCAGCTTAGTAAGAGTAGCGGGCAATCAGCCCCAGCATTTT. This encodes CASSLVRVAGNQPQHF.

The chain is built from TRBV7-2 and TRBJ2-5; weak D call: TRBD1 (6 bases). Trimming left V 1 base short and J 1 base short, with 10 bases between. The V gene's germline CDR1 is SGHTA and CDR2 FQGNSA. CDR3 length equals 15 residues. The CDR3 loop reads CASSLGRTAQETQYF. In DNA, the CDR3 is TGTGCCAGCAGCTTAGGTCGGACAGCCCAAGAGACCCAGTACTTC.

This rearrangement joins TRBV15 to TRBJ2-3; 9 bases are a match to TRBD2. The length of the CDR3 is 15 residues. Germline V gene data show CDR1 as LNHNV and CDR2 as YYDKDF (reference sequence). The ends lost 9 bases at V and 2 bases at J; junction bases unmatched: 9. CDR3 residues: CATRGKREVTDTQYF. The CDR3 nucleotides read TGTGCCACGAGAGGAAAGCGGGAGGTCACAGATACGCAGTATTTT.

This clone was seen once. The V call is TRBV5-3, the J call TRBJ1-4, with unresolved D. TRBV5-3 qualifies as an ORF whose function is uncertain. V was pared by 2 bases and J by 4 bases, with 9 bases between. This CDR3 region has 14 residues. Here the CDR3 reads CARSFREVNEKLFF. In DNA, the CDR3 is TGTGCCAGAAGCTTCCGGGAAGTTAATGAAAAACTGTTTTTT.

The chain recombines TRBV5-1 with TRBJ2-3; 7 bases align to TRBD2. Germline V CDR1 and CDR2: SGHRS, YFSETQ. This CDR3 is 15 amino acids long. V lost 5 bases, J lost 5 bases, and 11 bases stayed unmatched. The CDR3 reads CASSPERGVGDTQYF. CDR3 DNA sequence: TGCGCCAGCAGTCCAGAGCGGGGTGTAGGAGATACGCAGTATTTT. Using reference TRBV5-1 and TRBJ2-3 for the parts outside the CDR3, the full variable domain is KAGVTQTPRYLIKTRGQQVTLSCSPISGHRSVSWYQQTPGQGLQFLFEYFSETQRNKGNFPGRFSGRQFSNSRSEMNVSTLELGDSALYLCASSPERGVGDTQYFGPGTRLTVL.

This chain links TRBV27 with TRBJ2-7; TRBD1 matches at 8 bases. This CDR3 region has 14 residues. The trim removed 5 bases at V and 0 bases at J, leaving 3 bases unmatched. Germline-derived CDR1 and CDR2 are MNHEY and SMNVEV (reference sequence). The CDR3 region is CASSGGTGSYEQYF. For the CDR3, the DNA is TGTGCCAGCAGTGGGGGGACAGGCTCCTACGAGCAGTACTTC.

This clone was counted only a few times. The genes are TRBV20-1 and TRBJ2-5, with no clear D. The CDR3 totals 11 residues. Germline V gene data show CDR1 as DFQATT and CDR2 as SNEGSKA (reference sequence). V lost 1 base, J lost 7 bases, and 7 bases lay in between. The CDR3, as DNA: TGCAGTGCTAGAGTTACGAGGACCCAGTACTTC. Its translation: CSARVTRTQYF.

This clone was found a few times. The chain couples TRBV7-2 to TRBJ2-2; D is possibly TRBD2 (6 bases). Trimming removed 1 base from V and 1 base from J, with 7 bases in between. Germline V lookup: CDR1 SGHTA, CDR2 FQGNSA. This CDR3 region has 15 residues. The CDR3 nucleotides are TGTGCCAGCAGCTTAGTGCGGGGGAACACCGGGGAGCTGTTTTTT. The encoded protein is CASSLVRGNTGELFF.

The chain has TRBV10-3 and TRBJ2-1, with TRBD1 as a possible D gene (5 bases). V was clipped by 5 bases and J by 0 bases, with 11 bases between them. Germline V gene data show CDR1 as ENHRY and CDR2 as SYGVKD. This CDR3 comprises 15 residues. In DNA, the CDR3 is TGTGCCATCAGTCTTGACAGCAGCTCCTACAATGAGCAGTTCTTC. The encoded protein is CAISLDSSSYNEQFF.

The genes are TRBV19 and TRBJ1-3, with a possible D match to TRBD1 (5 bases). Germline assignment: CDR1 LNHDA and CDR2 SQIVND (reference sequence). The CDR3 is 15 residues long. Trimming pared 5 bases from V and 0 bases from J, leaving 11 bases between. CDR3 amino acids: CASSVQVSSGNTIYF. The DNA for the CDR3 is TGTGCCAGTAGTGTACAGGTTAGCTCTGGAAACACCATATATTTT. The full variable domain, with the rest looked up from reference TRBV19 and TRBJ1-3, is DGGITQSPKYLFRKEGQNVTLSCEQNLNHDAMYWYRQDPGQGLRLIYYSQIVNDFQKGDIAEGYSVSREKKESFPLTVTSAQKNPTAFYLCASSVQVSSGNTIYFGEGSWLTVV.

V is TRBV2 and J is TRBJ1-5; TRBD1 agrees at 9 bases. The V segment lost 7 bases and the J segment 4 bases; nucleotides outside the gene matches: 11. The CDR3 extends over 16 amino acids. Germline V gives CDR1 SNHLY, CDR2 FYNNEI. CDR3 bases: TGTGCCAGCACAGCGGTAACCGGGACAGGGAATCAGCCCCAGCATTTT. Amino acids: CASTAVTGTGNQPQHF.

This clone showed up just a few times. This sequence joins TRBV6-1 and TRBJ2-7; D gene uncertain. V was clipped by 8 bases and J by 5 bases, with 13 bases between them. This CDR3 has 12 residues. Germline V gene data show CDR1 as MNHNS and CDR2 as SASEGT. The CDR3 loop reads CASAYVSNEQYF. For the CDR3, the DNA is TGTGCCAGCGCGTACGTCTCGAACGAGCAGTACTTC.

A remark on this clone: The germline gene is not matched at one end of the junction; a read error may be the cause. The gene calls are TRBV7-9 and TRBJ2-7; 9 nucleotides agree with TRBD1. Germline CDR1 reads SEHNR; CDR2 reads FQNEAQ (reference sequence). The CDR3 runs to 15 residues. DNA of the CDR3: TGTTCCAGCAGCTTAGCGGGTACAGGGGGCACCGAGCAGTACTTC. Translated: CSSSLAGTGGTEQYF.

The V call is TRBV5-5, the J call TRBJ2-7, with D uncertain. The CDR3 sequence is 11 residues long. V gave up 1 base and J gave up 7 bases, with 6 bases separating them. Germline V CDR1 and CDR2: SGHKS, YYEKEE (reference sequence). This chain's CDR3 is CASSLSLEQYF. Here the CDR3 DNA reads TGTGCCAGCAGCTTGTCTTTAGAGCAGTACTTC.

The CDR3 bases are TGTGCCAGCAGGTCTCAGGGGATGAATCAGCCCCAGCATTTT. Encoded protein: CASRSQGMNQPQHF. The chain recombines TRBV6-5 with TRBJ1-5, with TRBD1 as a possible D gene (6 bases). This CDR3 has 14 residues. Trimming shortened V by 6 bases and J by 4 bases, and 13 bases separated the two germline ends. Per the germline V gene, CDR1 is MNHEY and CDR2 is SVGAGI.

This rearrangement joins TRBV6-6 to TRBJ2-5; TRBD1 aligns across 7 bases. This CDR3 comprises 14 residues. With V trimmed by 2 bases and J by 6 bases, 6 bases remained unmatched. Germline loops: CDR1 MNHNY, CDR2 SVGAGI (reference sequence). This chain's CDR3 is CASSYDRVGKTQYF. In DNA, the CDR3 is TGTGCCAGCAGTTACGACAGGGTGGGCAAGACCCAGTACTTC.

This chain links TRBV28 with TRBJ2-3; 11 bases map to TRBD2. Germline values: CDR1 MDHEN, CDR2 SYDVKM. The CDR3 runs 14 residues. V shed 6 bases and J 3 bases; nucleotides not matched to a gene: 2. This CDR3 reads CASSSSGRTDTQYF. In DNA form, the CDR3 reads TGTGCCAGCAGCTCTAGCGGGAGGACAGATACGCAGTATTTT.